This section outlines one TCR beta chain sequence together with its context. Its antigen is undetermined. This sample is drawn from a study of CD8 T cells in ankylosing spondylitis. Germline CDR1 is MNHNS and CDR2 is SASEGT. This CDR3 region has 14 residues. The germline V and J ends were trimmed by 6 bases and 10 bases, with 16 bases remaining between them. Quantitative molecular-barcoded 5'-RACE generated the TCR beta libraries. TCRdb ran MiXCR on the 5' RACE reads and lists one entry per CDR3 protein. The sample has roughly 700,000 distinct CDR3 sequences; around 20% are singletons. Study results and limitations: Existing reports had already noted some motif variants in reactive arthritis synovial fluid and blood. Significant enrichment of disease-linked clones was reportedly seen in matched ankylosing spondylitis synovial fluid. Blood of patients with ankylosing spondylitis appeared to be characterized by a TCR beta motif of several highly homologous variants. In peripheral blood, disease-linked CD8+ clones occurred at relatively low frequencies.

Specimen: blood, either unsorted or a sorted T cell fraction (not recorded which). The chain employs TRBV6-1 and TRBJ1-6, with a possible D match to TRBD1 (5 bases). This sequence originates from a male donor with ankylosing spondylitis. The CDR3 DNA reads TGTGCCAGCAGCCCGGGACCGCTTGGGTCACCCCTCCACTTT. Translated: CASSPGPLGSPLHF.